The 7 T cell receptor beta chains below were found in one sample sequenced in a study of shared clonotypes between healthy human individuals. Method: immunoSEQ multiplex PCR; TCRdb's copy keeps in-frame clones and lacks some. The sample includes about 480,000 clones, 75% to 80% seen only once; the top ten take about an eighth. Sequenced material: PBMCs. The receptors shown here come from a woman in her 40s in good health. Some clones in this sample may be carry-over from other donors' samples.

The CDR3 region has the DNA TGCGCCAGCAGTTCCGACCCGGGCGGCACTGAAGCTTTCTTT. Translated: CASSSDPGGTEAFF. The chain joins TRBV5-1 to TRBJ1-1; D unresolved. In germline, CDR1 is SGHRS, CDR2 YFSETQ. The CDR3 consists of 14 residues. V was shortened by 5 bases and J by 4 bases, with 15 bases between the two germline ends. The entire variable domain, with the rest obtained from reference TRBV5-1 and TRBJ1-1, is as follows: KAGVTQTPRYLIKTRGQQVTLSCSPISGHRSVSWYQQTPGQGLQFLFEYFSETQRNKGNFPGRFSGRQFSNSRSEMNVSTLELGDSALYLCASSSDPGGTEAFFGQGTRLTVV.

This clone has just a few counts. This chain uses TRBV28 with TRBJ1-2; TRBD1 matches at 8 bases. V shed 5 bases, J shed 1 base, and the junction held 3 bases outside the gene matches. In germline, CDR1 is MDHEN, CDR2 SYDVKM. The CDR3 spans 14 residues. For the CDR3, the DNA is TGTGCCAGCAGTACAGGGGGATATAACTATGGCTACACCTTC. It codes for CASSTGGYNYGYTF.

The chain has TRBV4-3 and TRBJ2-5; D possibly corresponds to TRBD2 (7 bases). The CDR3 runs to 16 residues. V lost 0 bases to trimming and J lost 7 bases, with 18 bases between them. Germline assignment: CDR1 LGHNA and CDR2 YSLEER. The CDR3 loop is CASSQEFGGLAGTQYF. Here the CDR3 DNA reads TGCGCCAGCAGCCAAGAGTTCGGGGGGCTAGCTGGGACCCAGTACTTC.

This clone was observed a single time. The chain links TRBV6-9 to TRBJ2-5; 7 positions agree with TRBD1. The CDR3 covers 16 residues. Germline-derived CDR1 and CDR2 are MNHGY and SVAAGI. Losses at the gene ends were 6 bases for V and 0 bases for J; bases not matched to a gene: 10. The CDR3 region has the DNA TGTGCCAGCAGCCCCGGACAGGTCCCTGACCAAGAGACCCAGTACTTC. It translates to CASSPGQVPDQETQYF.

The chain combines TRBV7-9 with TRBJ1-5; 7 bases fit TRBD1. The CDR3 runs to 15 residues. V was pared by 5 bases and J by 2 bases, with 6 bases of the junction left unmatched. Per germline, CDR1 SEHNR and CDR2 FQNEAQ (reference sequence). CDR3: CASSVEGAGNQPQHF. Written as DNA, the CDR3 is TGTGCCAGCAGCGTTGAGGGGGCGGGCAATCAGCCCCAGCATTTT.

This clone was detected a few times. The chain combines TRBV27 with TRBJ2-7; 7 nucleotides match TRBD1. There are 15 residues in the CDR3. Germline CDR1 and CDR2: MNHEY and SMNVEV (reference sequence). Trimming took 3 bases from V and 6 from J; bases not matched to a gene: 11. CDR3 region: CASSLSGQLLGEQYF. The CDR3 region has the DNA TGTGCCAGCAGTTTGTCGGGACAGCTTTTGGGCGAGCAGTACTTC.

V usage is TRBV13 and J usage is TRBJ2-3, with 7 positions matching TRBD2. Unmatched junction bases numbered 12, after V lost 5 bases and J lost 4 bases. This CDR3 has 16 residues. CDR1 PRHDT and CDR2 FYEKMQ come from the germline V gene (reference sequence). CDR3 residues: CASSPPGGRFSDTQYF. In DNA form, the CDR3 reads TGTGCCAGCAGCCCCCCGGGGGGTCGATTCTCAGATACGCAGTATTTT.